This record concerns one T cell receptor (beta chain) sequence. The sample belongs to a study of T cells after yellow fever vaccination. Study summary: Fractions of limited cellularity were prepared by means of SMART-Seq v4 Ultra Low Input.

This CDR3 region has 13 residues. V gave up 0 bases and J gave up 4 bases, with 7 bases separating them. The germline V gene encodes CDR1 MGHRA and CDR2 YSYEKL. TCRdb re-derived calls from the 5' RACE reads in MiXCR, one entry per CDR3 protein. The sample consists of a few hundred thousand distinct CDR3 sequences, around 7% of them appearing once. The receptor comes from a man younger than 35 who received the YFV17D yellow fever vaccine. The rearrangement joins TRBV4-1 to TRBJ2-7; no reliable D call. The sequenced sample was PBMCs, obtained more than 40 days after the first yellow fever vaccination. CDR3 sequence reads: CASSQELRYEQYV. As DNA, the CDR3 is TGCGCCAGCAGCCAAGAATTGAGATACGAGCAGTACGTC.